Presented here are 12 T cell receptor beta chains from one specimen sequenced in a study of shared clonotypes between healthy human individuals. Assay used: immunoSEQ multiplex PCR; TCRdb lists only in-frame clones, some missing. The sample holds 950,000 to 1,100,000 clones; approximately 80% are singletons and the top ten take 0.5% to 0.65%. Material for sequencing was memory CD4+ T cells from PBMCs. Subset described: CD45RA-negative fraction. Every receptor here comes from a man aged 18 to 30 in good health. Some clones in this sample may be carry-over from other donors' samples.

Worth noting for this clone: Different DNA sequences within this sample yield the same CDR3. This sequence joins TRBV6-5 and TRBJ2-7, with D possibly being TRBD1 (7 bases). Germline values: CDR1 MNHEY, CDR2 SVGAGI. CDR3 length: 14 residues. V lost 0 bases and J 2 bases, leaving 8 bases between the germline ends. The CDR3, as DNA: TGTGCCAGCAGTTACTCCAGGGGGGCCTACGAGCAGTACTTC. Residues: CASSYSRGAYEQYF.

The chain links TRBV11-1 to TRBJ1-4; maybe TRBD1 (6 bases). V gave up 4 bases and J gave up 8 bases, with 17 bases separating them. The CDR3 sequence is 15 residues long. Per germline, CDR1 SGHAT and CDR2 FQDESV (reference sequence). This CDR3 is CASSSIRGAGEKLFF. The DNA for the CDR3 is TGTGCCAGCAGCTCTATAAGGGGGGCAGGGGAAAAACTGTTTTTT.

The genes are TRBV4-3 and TRBJ2-5; 8 bases are shared with TRBD2. The CDR3 consists of 16 residues. Unmatched junction bases numbered 9, after V lost 1 base and J lost 5 bases. CDR1 LGHNA and CDR2 YSLEER come from the germline V gene. As DNA, the CDR3 is TGCGCCAGCAGCCAAGGTGTGGCTAGCGGGTGGGAGACCCAGTACTTC. This encodes CASSQGVASGWETQYF.

The gene calls are TRBV30 and TRBJ2-7; D may be TRBD1 or TRBD2 (5 bases each). This CDR3 spans 12 amino acids. Germline V gene lookup returns CDR1 GTSNPN and CDR2 SVGIG (reference sequence). The V and J ends lost 0 bases and 9 bases respectively, with 12 bases between them. CDR3 in amino acids: CAWSVSTEGQYF. The CDR3 nucleotides read TGTGCCTGGAGTGTATCGACAGAGGGGCAGTACTTC.

This clone came up once. The chain uses TRBV6-5 and TRBJ1-1; D remains ambiguous. The ends were cut back, 5 bases at V and 6 bases at J, with 10 bases in the middle. The CDR3 is 12 residues long. Germline V gene lookup returns CDR1 MNHEY and CDR2 SVGAGI. As DNA, the CDR3 is TGTGCCAGCAGTCCAACTGGCTCTGAAGCTTTCTTT. Residues: CASSPTGSEAFF.

The chain is built from TRBV19 and TRBJ1-5; 8 bases align to TRBD1. Germline V gives CDR1 LNHDA, CDR2 SQIVND (reference sequence). The CDR3 is made up of 15 amino acids. The junction had 3 bases not matched to a gene; V was cut back by 4 bases and J by 1 base. This chain's CDR3 is CASSKRQGSNQPQHF. The DNA for the CDR3 is TGTGCCAGTAGTAAGCGACAGGGGAGCAATCAGCCCCAGCATTTT.

Points on this clone: A much larger clone lies one base from this, so it may be a read error. The same CDR3 can be traced to other DNA sequences in this sample. The chain links TRBV5-6 to TRBJ2-5, with TRBD1 matching 7 bases. The ends lost 3 bases at V and 11 bases at J; junction bases unmatched: 13. The CDR3 is made up of 14 amino acids. Germline V CDR1 and CDR2: SGHDT, YYEEEE. The CDR3 nucleotides are TGTGCCAGCAGCTCTAGACAGGGTAGCGCGACTCAGTACTTC. This sequence encodes CASSSRQGSATQYF.

The chain joins TRBV7-2 to TRBJ2-3, with D possibly being TRBD2 (6 bases). Germline V gene sequence: CDR1 SGHTA, CDR2 FQGNSA. The V end was cut by 1 base, the J end by 6 bases, with 17 bases between. The CDR3 has 16 amino acids. The CDR3 reads CASSLGLLVGGDTQYF. CDR3 nucleotides: TGTGCCAGCAGCTTAGGGCTCCTCGTCGGAGGGGATACGCAGTATTTT.

The gene calls are TRBV5-4 and TRBJ2-1; perhaps TRBD1 as D (6 bases). This CDR3 spans 15 amino acids. The V end lost 2 bases, the J end lost 0 bases, and 9 bases lay between the germline ends. The germline gives CDR1 SGHNT, CDR2 YYREEE (reference sequence). The CDR3 loop reads CASSFGQSSYNEQFF. Written as DNA, the CDR3 is TGTGCCAGCAGCTTCGGACAGAGCTCCTACAATGAGCAGTTCTTC.

About this clone itself: Other DNA sequences in the sample encode the same CDR3. This chain connects TRBV18 to TRBJ1-5; 8 bases fit TRBD1. Germline trimming cut 3 bases from V and 0 bases from J; bases unmatched to any gene: 1. Germline CDR1 and CDR2: KGHSH and LQKENI. The CDR3 runs to 15 residues. CDR3 in DNA: TGTGCCAGCTCACCCGGACAGGGTAGCAATCAGCCCCAGCATTTT. Residues: CASSPGQGSNQPQHF.

The CDR3 sequence is CASSQGDRGGETQYF. The CDR3 nucleotides read TGCGCCAGCAGCCAAGGGGACAGGGGTGGAGAGACCCAGTACTTC. The chain uses TRBV4-1 and TRBJ2-5; 10 bases align to TRBD1. CDR1 is MGHRA and CDR2 is YSYEKL in the germline V gene. After removal of 1 base from V and 4 bases from J, the junction contained 3 bases not matched to a gene. The CDR3 runs 15 residues.

This clone has a handful of counts. The chain couples TRBV30 to TRBJ1-1, with 7 nucleotides matching TRBD1. After removal of 4 bases from V and 4 bases from J, the junction contained 12 bases not matched to a gene. The V gene's germline CDR1 is GTSNPN and CDR2 SVGIG (reference sequence). The CDR3 is made up of 15 amino acids. CDR3 amino acids: CAWIGRQGLGTEAFF. DNA for the CDR3: TGTGCCTGGATAGGTAGACAGGGCTTAGGCACTGAAGCTTTCTTT.